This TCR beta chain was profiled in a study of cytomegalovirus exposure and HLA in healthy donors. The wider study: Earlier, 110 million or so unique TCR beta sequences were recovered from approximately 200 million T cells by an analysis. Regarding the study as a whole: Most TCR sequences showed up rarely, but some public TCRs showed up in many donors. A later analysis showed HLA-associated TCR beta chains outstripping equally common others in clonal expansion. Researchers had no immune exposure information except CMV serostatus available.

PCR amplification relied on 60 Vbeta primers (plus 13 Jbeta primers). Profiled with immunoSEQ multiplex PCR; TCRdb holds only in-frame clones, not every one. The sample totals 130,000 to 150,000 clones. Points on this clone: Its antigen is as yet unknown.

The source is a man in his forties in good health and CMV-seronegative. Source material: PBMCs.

CDR3 amino acids: CASSLVGVGSYSYEQYF. DNA of the CDR3: TGTGCCAGCAGCTTAGTAGGAGTCGGGAGTTATTCCTACGAGCAGTACTTC. The chain is built from TRBV11-2 and TRBJ2-7; a possible D gene is TRBD2 (6 bases). Germline CDR1 and CDR2: SGHAT and FQNNGV. CDR3 length equals 17 residues. Trimming removed 1 base at V and 1 base at J, with 17 bases between.